This T cell receptor (beta chain) was identified during a study of post-analysis software for immune sequencing data. cDNA libraries for TCR beta contained unique molecular identifiers. TCRdb reprocessed the PCR reads with MiXCR, giving one entry per CDR3 protein. The profile shows approximately 440,000 distinct CDR3 sequences, less than 45% of them singletons. Points from the study as a whole: Patients used five TRBV segments, including TRBV5-6, TRBV5-1 and TRBV20-1, more often than controls.

The V gene's germline CDR1 is MGHRA and CDR2 YSYEKL. V trimming: 3 bases; J trimming: 4 bases; junction bases outside the gene matches: 1. This CDR3 spans 15 amino acids. In this sample, this clonotype turned up a few times. The antigen is undetermined. Material: blood. The TCR sequence derives from a girl aged 10-17 years with multiple sclerosis. The chain employs TRBV4-1 and TRBJ2-5; 14 bases align to TRBD2. The CDR3 is CASSHGTSGRETQYF. The CDR3 nucleotides read TGCGCCAGCAGCCATGGGACTAGCGGGAGAGAGACCCAGTACTTC.